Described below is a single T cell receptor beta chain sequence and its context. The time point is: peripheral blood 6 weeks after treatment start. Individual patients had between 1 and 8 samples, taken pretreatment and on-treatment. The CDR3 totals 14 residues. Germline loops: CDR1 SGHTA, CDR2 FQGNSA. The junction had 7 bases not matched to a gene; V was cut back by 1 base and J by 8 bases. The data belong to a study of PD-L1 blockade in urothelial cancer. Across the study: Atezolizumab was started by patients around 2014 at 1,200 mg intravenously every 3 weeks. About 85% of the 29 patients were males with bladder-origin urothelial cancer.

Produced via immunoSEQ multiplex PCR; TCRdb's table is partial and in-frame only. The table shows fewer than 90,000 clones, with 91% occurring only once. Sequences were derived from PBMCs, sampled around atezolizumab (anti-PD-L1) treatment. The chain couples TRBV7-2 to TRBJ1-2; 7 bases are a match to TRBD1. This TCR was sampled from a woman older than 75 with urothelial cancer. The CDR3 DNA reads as TGTGCCAGCAGCTTAGACGTAGGGGGCGCAGGCTACACCTTC. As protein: CASSLDVGGAGYTF.